The 25 T cell receptor beta chains listed next were all sequenced from one sample in a study of blood T cell repertoires in COVID-19. The repertoire was sequenced with immunoSEQ multiplex PCR; TCRdb's copy has only in-frame clones and lacks some. Of some 50,000 clones in the sample, around 86% are singletons; the top ten hold 25% to 30%. The source material was peripheral blood. The source of these receptors is a human donor in a cohort sampled during active COVID-19.

The chain carries TRBV2 and TRBJ2-7; D is ambiguous. This CDR3 is built from 14 residues. Between the trimmed V and J ends, which lost 1 base and 2 bases, there was a span of 9 bases. In germline, CDR1 is SNHLY, CDR2 FYNNEI. The CDR3 bases are TGTGCCAGCAGTGAAGGGAGAGGAACCTACGAGCAGTACTTC. Amino acids: CASSEGRGTYEQYF.

The CDR3 region is CASSLGSRVSYNEQFF. The CDR3 coding sequence is TGCGCCAGCAGCTTGGGATCGAGGGTCTCCTACAATGAGCAGTTCTTC. The chain uses TRBV5-1 and TRBJ2-1, with D tentatively TRBD2 (5 bases). Deletions cut 0 bases from V and 0 bases from J, with 10 bases between. The germline CDR1 and CDR2 sequences are SGHRS and YFSETQ. The CDR3 length is 16 residues.

The chain couples TRBV5-1 to TRBJ2-3; TRBD1 might be the D (6 bases). The CDR3 runs to 14 residues. Germline V gives CDR1 SGHRS, CDR2 YFSETQ. The V gene lost 0 bases and the J gene lost 4 bases, with 9 bases spanning the gap. Written as DNA, the CDR3 is TGCGCCAGCAGCTTGGCAGGGGTACCAGATACGCAGTATTTT. Translated, it gives CASSLAGVPDTQYF.

J is TRBJ2-1 and V is TRBV11-2, with 8 bases aligning to TRBD2. V was clipped by 1 base and J by 3 bases; unmatched bases: 8. Germline V lookup: CDR1 SGHAT, CDR2 FQNNGV. The CDR3 runs to 17 residues. The DNA for the CDR3 is TGTGCCAGCAGCTTAGCGATGGAGCGGGGGCACTACAATGAGCAGTTCTTC. Its translation is CASSLAMERGHYNEQFF.

This chain joins TRBV6-5 and TRBJ1-6; a possible D gene is TRBD1 (5 bases). The V and J ends lost 7 bases and 9 bases respectively, with 19 bases between them. This CDR3 contains 15 residues. Germline V gives CDR1 MNHEY, CDR2 SVGAGI. CDR3 in amino acids: CASTEGALSPSPLHF. The CDR3 nucleotides read TGTGCCAGCACCGAAGGGGCCTTATCTCCTTCACCCCTCCACTTT.

The chain employs TRBV28 and TRBJ1-6; D is undetermined. Germline-derived CDR1 and CDR2 are MDHEN and SYDVKM. The CDR3 length is 16 residues. Trimming removed 4 bases at V and 0 bases at J, with 10 bases between. The CDR3 DNA follows: TGTGCCAGCAGTTCGTTCCTGAGCTCCTATAATTCACCCCTCCACTTT. Protein product: CASSSFLSSYNSPLHF. The variable domain in full, completed from reference TRBV28 and TRBJ1-6, reads DVKVTQSSRYLVKRTGEKVFLECVQDMDHENMFWYRQDPGLGLRLIYFSYDVKMKEKGDIPEGYSVSREKKERFSLILESASTNQTSMYLCASSSFLSSYNSPLHFGNGTRLTVT.

The chain has TRBV18 and TRBJ1-5; a possible D gene is TRBD1 (5 bases). V was pared by 8 bases and J by 7 bases, with 18 bases between. This CDR3 spans 14 amino acids. From germline, CDR1 is KGHSH and CDR2 LQKENI. CDR3 sequence: CASQANGGNQPQHF. The CDR3 DNA is TGTGCCAGCCAAGCGAACGGGGGTAACCAGCCCCAGCATTTT.

CDR3 residues: CASTRRQGEQYF. In DNA, the CDR3 is TGTGCCAGCACCCGACGACAGGGCGAGCAGTACTTC. The rearrangement uses TRBV12-3 or TRBV12-4 and TRBJ2-7, with TRBD1 matching 7 bases. V shed 7 bases and J 6 bases; nucleotides not matched to a gene: 6. There are 12 residues in the CDR3.

CDR3 sequence reads: CASSYIQGQETQYF. As DNA, the CDR3 is TGTGCCAGCAGTTACATTCAGGGCCAAGAGACCCAGTACTTC. The rearrangement links TRBV6-5 to TRBJ2-5, with D maybe TRBD1 (5 bases). CDR3 size: 14 residues. Trimming stripped 2 bases from V and 1 base from J, with 8 bases between. Germline assignment: CDR1 MNHEY and CDR2 SVGAGI.

V and J are TRBV19 and TRBJ1-2, with D possibly TRBD1 on 5 matching bases. This CDR3 is built from 13 residues. V was cut by 3 bases and J by 7 bases, with 12 bases left in between. Per germline, CDR1 LNHDA and CDR2 SQIVND (reference sequence). The CDR3 loop is CASSIPREAGYTF. Here the CDR3 DNA reads TGTGCCAGTAGTATCCCCAGGGAAGCTGGCTACACCTTC. Together with reference TRBV19 and TRBJ1-2, the CDR3 gives the full variable domain: DGGITQSPKYLFRKEGQNVTLSCEQNLNHDAMYWYRQDPGQGLRLIYYSQIVNDFQKGDIAEGYSVSREKKESFPLTVTSAQKNPTAFYLCASSIPREAGYTFGSGTRLTVV.

The chain joins TRBV6-1 to TRBJ1-2; 10 nucleotides align to TRBD1. Germline CDR1 MNHNS, CDR2 SASEGT. The CDR3 length is 15 residues. V lost 2 bases and J lost 4; bases outside the gene matches: 4. The CDR3 nucleotides are TGTGCCAGCAGTGAAAGTGGGACAGGGGTCTATGGCTACACCTTC. Residues: CASSESGTGVYGYTF.

In its sample, this clone was seen a few times. The rearrangement uses TRBV6-4 and TRBJ2-4; tentatively, D is TRBD2 (6 bases). Germline V gives CDR1 MRHNA, CDR2 SNTAGT. V was cut by 3 bases and J by 6 bases, with 9 bases left in between. The CDR3 totals 13 residues. CDR3 residues: CASSEVEGNIQYF. CDR3 DNA: TGTGCCAGCAGTGAAGTGGAGGGAAACATTCAGTACTTC.

This chain uses TRBV25-1 with TRBJ2-7; the match to TRBD2 covers 12 bases. V trimming: 1 base; J trimming: 3 bases; junction bases outside the gene matches: 4. In germline, CDR1 is MGHDK, CDR2 SYGVNS. The CDR3 consists of 16 residues. CDR3 region: CASSESTSGRYYEQYF. DNA for the CDR3: TGTGCCAGCAGTGAATCTACTAGCGGGAGGTACTACGAGCAGTACTTC.

V is TRBV27 and J is TRBJ2-1, with 7 bases matching TRBD1. Germline CDR1 reads MNHEY; CDR2 reads SMNVEV (reference sequence). This CDR3 has 13 residues. V shed 9 bases, J shed 3 bases, and the junction held 5 bases outside the gene matches. The DNA for the CDR3 is TGTGCCAGTGCGGACAGGAACTACAATGAGCAGTTCTTC. Translated: CASADRNYNEQFF.

The chain joins TRBV10-3 to TRBJ1-5; no reliable D call. In germline, CDR1 is ENHRY, CDR2 SYGVKD. V was trimmed by 4 bases and J by 5 bases, leaving 6 bases between them. The CDR3 runs 12 residues. The CDR3 is CAISAVDQPQHF. DNA for the CDR3: TGTGCCATCAGTGCGGTAGATCAGCCCCAGCATTTT.

The chain carries TRBV7-9 and TRBJ2-7; no firm D call. The CDR3 is made up of 13 amino acids. Per the germline V gene, CDR1 is SEHNR and CDR2 is FQNEAQ (reference sequence). Trimming removed 1 base at V and 6 bases at J, with 10 bases between. The CDR3 nucleotides are TGTGCCAGCAGCTTAGAGGTGGAGAGCGAGCAGTACTTC. Protein sequence: CASSLEVESEQYF.

The chain links TRBV6-2 or TRBV6-3 to TRBJ1-1; D is uncertain. The germline CDR1 and CDR2 sequences are MNHEY and SVGEGT. V lost 1 base to trimming and J lost 7 bases, with 13 bases between them. CDR3 size: 14 residues. CDR3 amino acids: CASSYWSGQNEAFF. CDR3 bases: TGTGCCAGCAGTTACTGGTCTGGTCAGAATGAAGCTTTCTTT.

The chain links TRBV6-5 to TRBJ2-7, with D possibly TRBD1 on 6 matching bases. Trimming cost V 7 bases and J 4 bases, with 14 bases left between them. This CDR3 is built from 13 residues. Per the germline V gene, CDR1 is MNHEY and CDR2 is SVGAGI. The chain's CDR3 is CASIRQAPYEQYF. CDR3 coding DNA: TGTGCCAGCATAAGACAGGCCCCATACGAGCAGTACTTC.

This rearrangement joins TRBV12-3 or TRBV12-4 to TRBJ1-1; TRBD1 aligns across 8 bases. The CDR3 is 13 residues long. Trimming cost V 6 bases and J 11 bases; bases outside gene matches: 11. As DNA, the CDR3 is TGTGCCAGCAGCCCCCGACAGGGGCCAGAGGCTTTCTTT. Residues: CASSPRQGPEAFF.

V usage is TRBV4-1 and J usage is TRBJ1-6; 12 nucleotides match TRBD1. Looked up from germline, CDR1 is MGHRA and CDR2 is YSYEKL. Trimming removed 1 base from V and 9 bases from J; junction bases left unmatched: 7. The CDR3 runs 17 residues. In DNA form, the CDR3 reads TGCGCCAGCAGCCAAGGCCAGGGACAGGGGGCAACTTCACCCCTCCACTTT. Protein: CASSQGQGQGATSPLHF.

The rearrangement joins TRBV5-6 to TRBJ2-7; a weak D match, TRBD1 (6 bases). Per germline, CDR1 SGHDT and CDR2 YYEEEE. The CDR3 is 12 residues long. Trimming removed 3 bases at V and 3 bases at J, with 7 bases between. CDR3 nucleotides: TGTGCCAGCAGCTCAGGGGTCTACGAGCAGTACTTC. Amino acids: CASSSGVYEQYF. Using reference TRBV5-6 and TRBJ2-7 for the parts outside the CDR3, the full variable domain is DAGVTQSPTHLIKTRGQQVTLRCSPKSGHDTVSWYQQALGQGPQFIFQYYEEEERQRGNFPDRFSGHQFPNYSSELNVNALLLGDSALYLCASSSGVYEQYFGPGTRLTVT.

The chain combines TRBV12-3 or TRBV12-4 with TRBJ2-3, with 7 bases fitting TRBD2. Trimming removed 9 bases from V and 2 bases from J; junction bases left unmatched: 5. This CDR3 region has 13 residues. This CDR3 is CASGGTNTDTQYF. The CDR3 DNA is TGTGCCAGTGGAGGGACTAACACAGATACGCAGTATTTT.

The J gene is TRBJ2-1, the V gene TRBV12-3 or TRBV12-4, with D perhaps matching TRBD2 (5 bases). V gave up 4 bases and J gave up 6 bases, with 7 bases separating them. This CDR3 region has 12 residues. CDR3 residues: CASSSDFNEQFF. CDR3 coding DNA: TGTGCCAGCAGTTCGGACTTCAATGAGCAGTTCTTC.

V is TRBV7-9 and J is TRBJ2-1; 11 bases map to TRBD2. From germline, CDR1 is SEHNR and CDR2 FQNEAQ (reference sequence). This CDR3 spans 14 amino acids. V lost 6 bases, J lost 15 bases, and 13 bases stayed unmatched. CDR3 protein: CASSLGLAGGRRFF. The CDR3 nucleotides read TGTGCCAGCAGTCTTGGGCTAGCGGGGGGACGACGGTTCTTC.

The chain joins TRBV4-2 to TRBJ2-7; the match to TRBD2 covers 12 bases. Germline CDR1 LGHNA, CDR2 YNFKEQ. After removal of 1 base from V and 3 bases from J, the junction contained 4 bases not matched to a gene. The CDR3 contains 16 residues. In DNA, the CDR3 is TGTGCCAGCAGCCAAGTCCCTAGCGGGAGGGTCTACGAGCAGTACTTC. The encoded protein is CASSQVPSGRVYEQYF.